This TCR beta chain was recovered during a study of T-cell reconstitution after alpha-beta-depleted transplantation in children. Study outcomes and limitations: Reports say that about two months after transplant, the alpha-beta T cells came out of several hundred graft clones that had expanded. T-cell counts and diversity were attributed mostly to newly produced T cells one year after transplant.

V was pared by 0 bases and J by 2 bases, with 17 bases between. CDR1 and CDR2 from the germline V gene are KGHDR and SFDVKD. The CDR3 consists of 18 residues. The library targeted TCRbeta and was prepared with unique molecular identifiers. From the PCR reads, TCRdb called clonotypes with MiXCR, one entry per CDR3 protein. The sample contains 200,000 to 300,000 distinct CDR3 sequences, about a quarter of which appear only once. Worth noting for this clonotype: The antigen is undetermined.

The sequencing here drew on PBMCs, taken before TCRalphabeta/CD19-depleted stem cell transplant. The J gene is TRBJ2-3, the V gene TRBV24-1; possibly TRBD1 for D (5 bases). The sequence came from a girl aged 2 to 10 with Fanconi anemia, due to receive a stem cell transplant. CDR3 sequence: CATSDLQAPSGATDTQYF. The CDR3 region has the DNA TGTGCCACCAGTGATTTGCAGGCACCTTCTGGGGCCACAGATACGCAGTATTTT.